The entry below describes one TCR beta chain. This specimen comes from a study of control samples from healthy donors and cancer patients. Here immunoSEQ multiplex PCR was the method, and the copy in TCRdb shows in-frame clones only, minus some. The repertoire holds about 120,000 clones, with roughly 87% as singletons. From germline, CDR1 is LGHNA and CDR2 YNFKEQ. The CDR3 is 20 amino acids. Trimming at V came to 0 bases and at J to 4 bases, leaving 15 bases not matched to a gene. The sequencing sample was made of blood. The sequence was obtained from a man aged 18 to 29 in good health. This sequence joins TRBV4-2 and TRBJ2-1; TRBD2 aligns across 10 bases. Written as DNA, the CDR3 is TGTGCCAGCAGCCAAGAATTGGGGACTAGCGCCCGGAGTCATTACAATGAGCAGTTCTTC. It is translated as CASSQELGTSARSHYNEQFF.